The entry below describes one T cell receptor (beta chain). Per germline, CDR1 SGDLS and CDR2 YYNGEE. CDR3 length: 15 amino acids. The junction had 7 bases not matched to a gene; V was cut back by 3 bases and J by 1 base. The sample originates from a study of control samples from healthy donors and cancer patients. Clones were read by immunoSEQ multiplex PCR, and TCRdb kept only the in-frame ones, dropping some. The repertoire consists of 60,000 or so clones, with around 90% occurring once and the leading ten covering 3.8%. The receptor's source is a man in his forties or fifties in good health. The rearrangement links TRBV9 to TRBJ2-7; TRBD1 matches 7 bases. Sample: blood. CDR3 in amino acids: CASSALPGQSYEQYF. The CDR3 DNA follows: TGTGCCAGCAGCGCGCTCCCGGGACAGTCCTACGAGCAGTACTTC.